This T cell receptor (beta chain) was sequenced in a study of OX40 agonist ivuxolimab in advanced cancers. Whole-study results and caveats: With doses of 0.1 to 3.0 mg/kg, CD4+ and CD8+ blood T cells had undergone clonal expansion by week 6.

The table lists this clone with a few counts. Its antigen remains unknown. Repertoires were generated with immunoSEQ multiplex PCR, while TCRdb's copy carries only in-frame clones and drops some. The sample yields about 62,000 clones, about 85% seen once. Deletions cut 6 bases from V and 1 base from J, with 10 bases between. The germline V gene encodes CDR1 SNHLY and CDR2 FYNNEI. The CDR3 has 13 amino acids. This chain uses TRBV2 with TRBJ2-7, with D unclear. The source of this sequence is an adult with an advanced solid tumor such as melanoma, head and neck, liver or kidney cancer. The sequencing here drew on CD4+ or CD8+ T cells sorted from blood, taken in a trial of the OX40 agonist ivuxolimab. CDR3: CASSTSVSYEQYF. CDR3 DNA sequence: TGTGCCAGCAGCACAAGTGTATCCTACGAGCAGTACTTC.